One and the same sample provided the 24 T cell receptor beta chains below, sequenced in a study of shared clonotypes between healthy human individuals. CD45RO-negative, CCR7-positively selected cells formed the naive CD8 fraction, excluding terminally differentiated effector memory CD45RA+ cells. Sequencing used immunoSEQ multiplex PCR; TCRdb keeps in-frame clones, though not all of them. The data hold roughly 2,000,000 clones, with about 93% observed a single time. Sequencing used naive CD8+ T cells from PBMCs. The origin of the receptors is a man between 18 and 29 years old in good health. Some clones in this sample may be carry-over from other donors' samples.

This rearrangement joins TRBV27 to TRBJ1-1; perhaps TRBD1 as D (5 bases). CDR1 and CDR2 from the germline V gene are MNHEY and SMNVEV (reference sequence). Deletions cut 2 bases from V and 0 bases from J, with 16 bases between. The CDR3 is made up of 17 amino acids. CDR3 in amino acids: CASSLAGWGIMNTEAFF. CDR3 nucleotides: TGTGCCAGCAGTTTAGCGGGGTGGGGGATTATGAACACTGAAGCTTTCTTT.

This clone was counted a few times. This CDR3 is also generated by other DNA sequences in the sample. The gene calls are TRBV27 and TRBJ2-7; TRBD1 matches at 7 bases. The ends lost 3 bases at V and 2 bases at J; junction bases unmatched: 1. CDR1 and CDR2 (germline): MNHEY, SMNVEV (reference sequence). The CDR3 extends over 13 amino acids. As DNA, the CDR3 is TGTGCCAGCAGTTTTGGACAGGCCTACGAGCAGTACTTC. Amino acids: CASSFGQAYEQYF.

The V call is TRBV27, the J call TRBJ2-7; possibly TRBD1 or TRBD2 for D (5 bases each). The germline gives CDR1 MNHEY, CDR2 SMNVEV (reference sequence). Between the trimmed V and J ends, which lost 10 bases and 3 bases, there was a span of 13 bases. This CDR3 is built from 12 residues. The CDR3 sequence is CATRGSLYEQYF. In nucleotides, the CDR3 is TGTGCCACACGGGGCAGCCTCTACGAGCAGTACTTC.

A single count supports this clone. The chain links TRBV27 to TRBJ1-5, with D perhaps TRBD1 (5 bases). CDR3 length equals 15 residues. Trimming left V 4 bases short and J 5 bases short, with 15 bases between. Germline V gene lookup returns CDR1 MNHEY and CDR2 SMNVEV (reference sequence). CDR3 DNA: TGTGCCAGCAGTTCTAGGCAGGGTCAGGATCAGCCCCAGCATTTT. Its translation: CASSSRQGQDQPQHF.

This clone appeared once. The chain uses TRBV28 and TRBJ2-7, with D possibly matching TRBD2 (6 bases). The germline V gene has CDR1 MDHEN and CDR2 SYDVKM. The CDR3 covers 14 residues. Trimming removed 7 bases at V and 6 bases at J, with 19 bases between. The CDR3: CASIIAGGSGEQYF. CDR3 nucleotides: TGTGCCAGCATCATCGCCGGGGGTTCCGGCGAGCAGTACTTC. Filled out from reference TRBV28 and TRBJ2-7, the complete variable domain reads DVKVTQSSRYLVKRTGEKVFLECVQDMDHENMFWYRQDPGLGLRLIYFSYDVKMKEKGDIPEGYSVSREKKERFSLILESASTNQTSMYLCASIIAGGSGEQYFGPGTRLTVT.

The rearrangement joins TRBV29-1 to TRBJ2-2; the D gene could be TRBD1 or TRBD2 (5 bases each). Trimming took off 4 bases at V and 4 bases at J, with 10 bases between the two ends. Per the germline V gene, CDR1 is SQVTM and CDR2 is ANQGSEA. The CDR3 covers 13 residues. The CDR3 reads CSVVGVRTGELFF. For the CDR3, the DNA is TGCAGCGTTGTGGGGGTACGCACCGGGGAGCTGTTTTTT.

The chain is built from TRBV6-1 and TRBJ2-2; no clear D. The CDR3 totals 15 residues. V dropped 4 bases and J dropped 6 bases, with 15 bases sitting between them. Looked up from germline, CDR1 is MNHNS and CDR2 is SASEGT. The CDR3 nucleotides read TGTGCCAGCAGTGTATGGGATTCAGCCGCCGGGGAGCTGTTTTTT. It specifies CASSVWDSAAGELFF.

The chain couples TRBV27 to TRBJ1-5, with D tentatively TRBD1 (5 bases). V lost 5 bases to trimming and J lost 3 bases, with 8 bases between them. Germline V CDR1 and CDR2: MNHEY, SMNVEV (reference sequence). CDR3 length: 13 residues. In DNA, the CDR3 is TGTGCCAGCAGTCAGGGTCTCAATCAGCCCCAGCATTTT. Translating gives CASSQGLNQPQHF.

The V and J genes are TRBV7-6 and TRBJ2-5; maybe TRBD1 (5 bases). The germline V and J ends were trimmed by 6 bases and 0 bases, with 11 bases remaining between them. The length of the CDR3 is 14 residues. The germline V gene encodes CDR1 SGHVS and CDR2 FNYEAQ. The CDR3: CASSPTGNQETQYF. In nucleotides, the CDR3 is TGTGCCAGCAGTCCAACAGGAAACCAAGAGACCCAGTACTTC.

The V gene is TRBV9, the J gene TRBJ2-3, with TRBD2 matching over 10 bases. The V gene's germline CDR1 is SGDLS and CDR2 YYNGEE. This CDR3 spans 16 amino acids. V lost 4 bases and J lost 4; bases outside the gene matches: 9. The CDR3 loop reads CASSPRSSGRPDTQYF. For the CDR3, the DNA is TGTGCCAGCAGCCCCCGGTCTAGCGGGAGACCAGATACGCAGTATTTT. The full variable domain, completed using reference TRBV9 and TRBJ2-3, is DSGVTQTPKHLITATGQRVTLRCSPRSGDLSVYWYQQSLDQGLQFLIQYYNGEERAKGNILERFSAQQFPDLHSELNLSSLELGDSALYFCASSPRSSGRPDTQYFGPGTRLTVL.

The CDR3 sequence is CASSDEDGYYGYTF. The DNA for the CDR3 is TGTGCCAGCAGCGATGAGGACGGATACTATGGCTACACCTTC. The rearrangement joins TRBV2 to TRBJ1-2; D not resolved. Germline V gene sequence: CDR1 SNHLY, CDR2 FYNNEI. The CDR3 sequence is 14 residues long. V lost 6 bases and J lost 3, with 14 bases in between.

About this clone: Other nucleotide sequences from this sample produce the same CDR3. The chain uses TRBV27 and TRBJ1-1, with a weak D call TRBD1 (5 bases). The CDR3 has 14 residues. Trimming cost V 6 bases and J 3 bases, with 14 bases left between them. Germline V lookup: CDR1 MNHEY, CDR2 SMNVEV (reference sequence). CDR3 residues: CASSPVGGYTEAFF. The DNA for the CDR3 is TGTGCCAGCAGCCCTGTCGGGGGGTACACTGAAGCTTTCTTT.

This clone has only one observation. The V and J genes are TRBV27 and TRBJ1-5; TRBD1 aligns across 8 bases. The CDR3 has 17 residues. The V gene's germline CDR1 is MNHEY and CDR2 SMNVEV (reference sequence). V lost 3 bases to trimming and J lost 6 bases; unmatched junction nucleotides: 13. CDR3 nucleotides: TGTGCCAGCAGTTTCGTCAGGGGGCGCGGGGTGGGTCAGCCCCAGCATTTT. Amino acid sequence: CASSFVRGRGVGQPQHF.

V and J are TRBV27 and TRBJ2-7; no reliable D call. Germline values: CDR1 MNHEY, CDR2 SMNVEV (reference sequence). This CDR3 has 14 residues. V gave up 7 bases and J gave up 0 bases, with 13 bases separating them. CDR3 amino acids: CASTTDRYSYEQYF. The CDR3 DNA is TGTGCCAGCACAACGGACCGCTACTCCTACGAGCAGTACTTC.

The chain employs TRBV27 and TRBJ2-1, with 9 nucleotides matching TRBD1. Germline-derived CDR1 and CDR2 are MNHEY and SMNVEV (reference sequence). V trimming: 6 bases; J trimming: 4 bases; junction bases outside the gene matches: 7. The CDR3 contains 15 residues. CDR3 amino acids: CASRRAQGAYNEQFF. CDR3 nucleotide sequence: TGTGCCAGCAGGCGCGCACAGGGGGCTTACAATGAGCAGTTCTTC.

This chain connects TRBV10-3 to TRBJ2-3, with D hard to call. This CDR3 comprises 13 residues. Trimming removed 3 bases from V and 6 bases from J, with 10 bases in between. Germline CDR1 is ENHRY and CDR2 is SYGVKD. The CDR3 DNA reads as TGTGCCATCAGTGAATCAAGGTCGGATACGCAGTATTTT. Translated: CAISESRSDTQYF.

This rearrangement joins TRBV28 to TRBJ2-1, with 13 bases identical to TRBD2. CDR3 size: 17 residues. Looked up from germline, CDR1 is MDHEN and CDR2 is SYDVKM. J was trimmed by 2 bases and V by 9 bases; bases with no gene match: 10. DNA for the CDR3: TGTGCCAGTATCGGAGGACTAGCGGGAGTGACCTACAATGAGCAGTTCTTC. Amino acid sequence: CASIGGLAGVTYNEQFF.

This clone was recorded once. Relative to the germline gene, one junction end is altered; a read error may explain this. The chain combines TRBV6-1 with TRBJ2-7; TRBD1 is a possible D gene (7 bases). Germline V gene data show CDR1 as MNHNS and CDR2 as SASEGT. The CDR3 consists of 14 residues. DNA for the CDR3: TGTGCCAGCAGTGACCGCAGGGGGGCTCTGAAGATCGACTTC. Protein sequence: CASSDRRGALKIDF.

The CDR3 region is CASRAGLRGTGELFF. The CDR3 nucleotides read TGTGCCAGTCGGGCGGGTCTCAGGGGCACCGGGGAGCTGTTTTTT. The chain has TRBV19 and TRBJ2-2, with a tentative D call TRBD1 (6 bases). This CDR3 is built from 15 residues. Germline assignment: CDR1 LNHDA and CDR2 SQIVND (reference sequence). Trimming cost V 8 bases and J 4 bases, with 17 bases left between them.

This chain links TRBV5-1 with TRBJ2-2; 9 bases agree with TRBD2. CDR1 is SGHRS, CDR2 YFSETQ, per germline. This CDR3 is built from 17 residues. V lost 6 bases, J lost 5 bases, and 14 bases stayed unmatched. The CDR3 DNA reads TGCGCCAGCACTGGATTGGGCGGGAGGGCCAGGACCGGGGAGCTGTTTTTT. This codes for CASTGLGGRARTGELFF.

The gene calls are TRBV19 and TRBJ2-7, with D unresolved. With 4 bases removed from V and 1 base from J, the gap between germline ends came to 11 bases. There are 14 residues in the CDR3. Germline lookup yields CDR1 LNHDA and CDR2 SQIVND (reference sequence). DNA of the CDR3: TGTGCCAGTAGTACGCCGGGTTTTTCCTACGAGCAGTACTTC. Translated: CASSTPGFSYEQYF.

This sequence joins TRBV4-1 and TRBJ2-2; TRBD1 matches at 7 bases. The CDR3 sequence is 16 residues long. Germline loops: CDR1 MGHRA, CDR2 YSYEKL. Unmatched junction bases numbered 6, after V lost 0 bases and J lost 5 bases. In DNA, the CDR3 is TGCGCCAGCAGCCAAGAGAGCCGGGGACAGACCGGGGAGCTGTTTTTT. Protein: CASSQESRGQTGELFF.

This rearrangement joins TRBV9 to TRBJ2-7, with D possibly being TRBD1 (6 bases). Germline V gene lookup returns CDR1 SGDLS and CDR2 YYNGEE. CDR3 length: 15 amino acids. V shed 0 bases and J shed 6 bases, with 16 bases lying between them. This CDR3 is CASSVGPGGLIEQYF. The CDR3, as DNA: TGTGCCAGCAGCGTAGGCCCTGGGGGCTTGATCGAGCAGTACTTC.

The V and J genes are TRBV4-3 and TRBJ2-7; TRBD2 aligns across 9 bases. Germline V CDR1 and CDR2: LGHNA, YSLEER. This CDR3 is 15 amino acids long. The trim removed 5 bases at V and 4 bases at J, leaving 9 bases unmatched. CDR3 in amino acids: CASSSETSGSYEQYF. CDR3 nucleotide sequence: TGCGCCAGCAGCTCAGAAACTAGCGGGTCATACGAGCAGTACTTC.